The TCR beta chain described here comes from a study of cytomegalovirus exposure and HLA in healthy donors. Study-level findings and limits: In vitro data verified a few CMV-associated chains as specific for CMV antigens. Links to common viral pathogens appeared, in a later analysis, for several of the most significant clusters. Later analysis associated a missense DCLRE1C variant with TCR beta V- and J-gene trimming.

This clone was seen a handful of times. The antigen remains undetermined. Germline loops: CDR1 KGHSH, CDR2 LQKENI. The CDR3 covers 14 residues. The ends were cut back, 8 bases at V and 3 bases at J, with 13 bases in the middle. It was with 60 Vbeta and 13 Jbeta primers that the PCR ran. As originally analysed: In a later analysis, of tens of millions of unique beta chains, about 12 million appeared in at least two donors. Repertoires were generated with immunoSEQ multiplex PCR, while TCRdb's copy carries only in-frame clones and drops some. The V and J calls and clone size were taken over from that table, and D and trimming were inferred from the DNA. The data contain some 77,000 clones, roughly three quarters of them singletons.

The clonotype comes from a woman in her forties in good health and CMV-seropositive. This sequence joins TRBV18 and TRBJ1-4; no clear D gene. The specimen was PBMCs. In DNA, the CDR3 is TGTGCCAGCGGAGCTCGTACGGCTAATGAAAAACTGTTTTTT. It encodes CASGARTANEKLFF.